This T cell receptor (beta chain) was sequenced in a study of human T cells and chemical hapten exposure. Across the study: Small pooled library volume differences chiefly drove per-sample TCR yield variation.

This clonotype was counted a few times. Its target is unknown. Individual cDNA molecules each carried unique molecular identifiers attached by the library. In the study's own analysis: Sample TCR counts, which ranged from about 20,000 to 700,000, had a median of roughly 100,000. MiXCR, applied by TCRdb to the 5' RACE reads, yields one record per CDR3 protein. None of the V and J calls come from the authors' own analysis; TCRdb made them. Seen here are about 80,000 distinct CDR3 sequences, approximately 15% observed once, and the top ten hold around 6.8%. Overall study findings and caveats: TCRs exceeding 1 in 1000 frequency stayed unchanged with DPC sensitization.

Trimming stripped 6 bases from V and 4 bases from J, with 15 bases between. The length of the CDR3 is 14 residues. Germline V gene data show CDR1 as MDHEN and CDR2 as SYDVKM. Blood, whole and unfractionated, served as the source for total RNA extraction. This receptor was identified in a female donor in good health. The rearrangement uses TRBV28 and TRBJ1-1; D is perhaps TRBD1 (5 bases). The CDR3 protein is CASRRGGDSTEAFF. For the CDR3, the DNA is TGTGCCAGCAGGCGGGGGGGGGATAGCACTGAAGCTTTCTTT.